This T cell receptor (beta chain) was profiled in a study of T-cell memory formation after mild COVID-19. General study results and limits: Clones that contracted from day 15 to 85 were balanced CD4/CD8, while later expanders leaned CD4+. Memory cells collected pre-infection included some clones that later responded, suggesting cross-reactive memory joined.

This clonotype was seen only a few times. The antigen remains unidentified. Barcoded TCR alpha and TCR beta cDNA libraries with UMIs came from 5'RACE using constant-segment primers. Each CDR3 protein is one row after TCRdb ran MiXCR on the 5' RACE reads. The table has more than 80,000 distinct CDR3 sequences, 15% to 20% seen once. In germline, CDR1 is SQVTM, CDR2 ANQGSEA. There are 13 residues in the CDR3. The V and J ends lost 7 bases and 6 bases, in that order; junction bases with no gene match: 11. Sequences were obtained from PBMCs or a T cell subset sorted from them (not recorded which). This TCR was sampled from an adult woman who had mild COVID-19 (a few samples of this study predate the infection). Cell type and time point are not known. The chain couples TRBV29-1 to TRBJ2-7; 8 nucleotides agree with TRBD1. CDR3 protein: CSAVGQGGAEQYF. CDR3 coding DNA: TGCAGCGCAGTCGGACAGGGAGGCGCCGAGCAGTACTTC.